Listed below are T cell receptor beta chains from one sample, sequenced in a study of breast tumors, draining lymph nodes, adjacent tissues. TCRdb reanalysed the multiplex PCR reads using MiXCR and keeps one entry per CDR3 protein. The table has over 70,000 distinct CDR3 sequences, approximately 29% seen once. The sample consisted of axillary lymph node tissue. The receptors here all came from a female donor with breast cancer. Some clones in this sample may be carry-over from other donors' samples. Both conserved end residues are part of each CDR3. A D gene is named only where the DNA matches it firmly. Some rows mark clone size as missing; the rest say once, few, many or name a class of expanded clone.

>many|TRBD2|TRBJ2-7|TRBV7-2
TGTGCCAGCAGCACCGTAGCGGGAGATGTCTACGAGCAGTACTTC
CASSTVAGDVYEQYF
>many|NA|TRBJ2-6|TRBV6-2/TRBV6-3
TGTGCCAGCAGTTCTCAAGGGAACACTCGGGCTGGGGCCAACGTCCTGACTTTC
CASSSQGNTRAGANVLTF
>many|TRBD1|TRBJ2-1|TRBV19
TGTGCCAGTAGTGTGGACAGGGTAGCCATCCCCGGGGTCTTC
CASSVDRVAIPGVF
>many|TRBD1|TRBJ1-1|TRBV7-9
TGTGCCAGCAGCTTTGGGGACAGGGGCCTGAACACTGAAGCTTTCTTT
CASSFGDRGLNTEAFF
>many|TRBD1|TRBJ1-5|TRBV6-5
TGTGCCAGCAGCAGGGGGGGGGGAGATCAGCCCCAGCATTTT
CASSRGGGDQPQHF
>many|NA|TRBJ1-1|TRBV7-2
TGTGCCAGCGGCCAGGGGATTGTAACTGAAGCTTTCTTT
CASGQGIVTEAFF
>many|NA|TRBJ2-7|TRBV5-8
TGTGCCAGCAGCTTGTACTACGAGCAGTACTTC
CASSLYYEQYF
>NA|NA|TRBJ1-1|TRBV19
TGTGCCGGTAGGCAAGGAGTACAAGCTTTCTTT
CAGRQGVQAFF
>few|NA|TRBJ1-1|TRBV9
TGTGCCAGCAGGGGAAACCGGGACGAAGCTTTCTTT
CASRGNRDEAFF
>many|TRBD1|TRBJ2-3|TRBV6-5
TGTGCCAGCAGTGAGGACAGGGGGCGTACAGATACGCAGTATTTT
CASSEDRGRTDTQYF